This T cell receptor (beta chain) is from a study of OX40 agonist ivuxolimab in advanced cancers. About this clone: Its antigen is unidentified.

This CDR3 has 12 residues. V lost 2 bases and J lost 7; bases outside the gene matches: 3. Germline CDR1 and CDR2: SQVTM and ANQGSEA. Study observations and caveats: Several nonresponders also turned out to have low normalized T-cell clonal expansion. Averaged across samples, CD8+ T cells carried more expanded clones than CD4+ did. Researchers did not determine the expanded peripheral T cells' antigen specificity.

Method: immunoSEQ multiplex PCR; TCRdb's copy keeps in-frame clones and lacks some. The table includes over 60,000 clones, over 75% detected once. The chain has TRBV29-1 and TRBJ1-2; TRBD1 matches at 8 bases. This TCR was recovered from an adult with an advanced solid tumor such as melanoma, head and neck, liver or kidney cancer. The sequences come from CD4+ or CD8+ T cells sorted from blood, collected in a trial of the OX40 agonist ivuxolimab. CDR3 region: CSVETQGAGYTF. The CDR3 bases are TGCAGCGTTGAAACTCAGGGGGCTGGCTACACCTTC.